The 8 T cell receptor beta chains in this list originate from one sample, sequenced in a study of blood T cell repertoires in COVID-19. Sequenced by immunoSEQ multiplex PCR; TCRdb stores in-frame clones only, minus some. The data hold around 50,000 clones, with 89% observed a single time. Specimen: peripheral blood. The receptor set was obtained from a human donor in a cohort sampled during active COVID-19.

V is TRBV7-9 and J is TRBJ1-6; tentative D call: TRBD1 (5 bases). Germline lookup yields CDR1 SEHNR and CDR2 FQNEAQ (reference sequence). The CDR3 consists of 14 residues. The germline V and J ends were trimmed by 8 bases and 8 bases, with 16 bases remaining between them. The CDR3 loop is CASGPPTRDSPLHF. For the CDR3, the DNA is TGTGCCAGCGGTCCCCCGACCAGGGATTCACCCCTCCACTTT.

This clone is classed as medium-sized. The chain links TRBV11-2 to TRBJ1-1; a weak D match, TRBD1 (6 bases). The CDR3 length is 13 residues. Deletions cut 5 bases from V and 4 bases from J, with 11 bases between. Germline CDR1 SGHAT, CDR2 FQNNGV. The CDR3 region is CASSPSGATEAFF. Written as DNA, the CDR3 is TGTGCCAGCAGCCCTTCAGGGGCCACTGAAGCTTTCTTT.

V and J are TRBV18 and TRBJ2-7; 11 nucleotides match TRBD2. Per the germline V gene, CDR1 is KGHSH and CDR2 is LQKENI. The CDR3 length is 15 residues. Unmatched junction bases numbered 3, after V lost 0 bases and J lost 5 bases. DNA for the CDR3: TGTGCCAGCTCACCACCTTTAGCGGGAGGGCACGAGCAGTACTTC. It translates to CASSPPLAGGHEQYF.

The gene calls are TRBV5-6 and TRBJ2-7, with 8 bases identical to TRBD1. V shed 3 bases and J 5 bases; nucleotides not matched to a gene: 7. Germline V gene lookup returns CDR1 SGHDT and CDR2 YYEEEE. The CDR3 contains 14 residues. CDR3 protein: CASSWRTGLDEQYF. DNA for the CDR3: TGTGCCAGCAGCTGGCGGACAGGGTTGGACGAGCAGTACTTC.

The gene calls are TRBV21-1 and TRBJ1-5; the table's D call TRBD1 went unverified against the DNA. TRBV21-1 constitutes a pseudogene. There are 16 residues in the CDR3. The CDR3 loop reads CASSILDRGGDQPQHF. The CDR3 bases are TGTGCCAGCAGCATATTAGACAGGGGCGGGGATCAGCCCCAGCATTTT.

This clone was seen a handful of times. The V call is TRBV19, the J call TRBJ1-1; no reliable D call. CDR1 is LNHDA, CDR2 SQIVND, per germline (reference sequence). The V end was cut by 5 bases, the J end by 3 bases, with 10 bases between. The CDR3 covers 13 residues. CDR3 in amino acids: CASSGGLYTEAFF. In DNA, the CDR3 is TGTGCCAGTAGTGGCGGGCTTTACACTGAAGCTTTCTTT.

The CDR3 here is CASSLASLSSPLHF. CDR3 coding DNA: TGTGCCAGCAGCTTAGCATCGTTATCTTCACCCCTCCACTTT. The chain has TRBV7-2 and TRBJ1-6; no definite D call. From germline, CDR1 is SGHTA and CDR2 FQGNSA. Trimming stripped 0 bases from V and 9 bases from J, with 9 bases between. The CDR3 totals 14 residues.

The chain joins TRBV6-5 to TRBJ1-5; D remains unclear. The V end was cut by 7 bases, the J end by 9 bases, with 13 bases between. The CDR3 spans 12 residues. Germline loops: CDR1 MNHEY, CDR2 SVGAGI. The CDR3: CASTGPEGPQHF. The CDR3 nucleotides read TGTGCCAGCACCGGACCCGAGGGGCCCCAGCATTTT.